This TCR beta chain is drawn from a study of a mutant IDH1 vaccine in newly diagnosed glioma. Study-level background: Radiotherapy alone preceded vaccination by 4-6 weeks; alternatively, vaccination started with temozolomide cycles. Sex distribution of treated patients was about 60% male and 37.5% female; mean age was around 42 years. Most had both radiotherapy and temozolomide beforehand; others had only one. Broader study findings: The study observed vaccine-induced immune responses in approximately 93% of patients.

Stated time point: week 5, during vaccination. One vaccine dose held 300 ug of mutant IDH1 20-mer peptide and came with topical imiquimod. Sequenced by immunoSEQ multiplex PCR; TCRdb stores in-frame clones only, minus some. The sample has 25,000 or so clones; 65% to 80% are singletons. This clone was counted only a few times. The antigen remains unidentified. This clonotype was sampled from a middle-aged man with glioma. Some clones in this sample may be carry-over from other donors' samples. Material: PBMCs, obtained from a glioma patient whose treatment included an IDH1 peptide vaccine.

The CDR3 bases are TGTGCCTGGAGTTATGGGGGGTCGGCTCGAGAAGCTTTCTTT. This codes for CAWSYGGSAREAFF. The rearrangement uses TRBV30 and TRBJ1-1; weak D call: TRBD1 (5 bases). Germline V CDR1 and CDR2: GTSNPN, SVGIG (reference sequence). Trimming removed 2 bases at V and 8 bases at J, with 18 bases between. The CDR3 extends over 14 amino acids.